The 24 T cell receptor beta chains listed next were all sequenced from one sample in a study of shared clonotypes between healthy human individuals. Libraries were prepared by immunoSEQ multiplex PCR; TCRdb keeps only in-frame clonotypes and omits some of them. The profile covers millions of clones, with just over 90% appearing a single time and around 0.15% taken by the ten largest. Sequencing was carried out using naive CD4+ T cells sorted from blood. Sample subset: CD45RA+ positively selected. Receptors were obtained from a man aged 18 to 29 in good health.

The chain carries TRBV23-1 and TRBJ2-7; tentatively, D is TRBD2 (6 bases). TRBV23-1 is an ORF; its function is uncertain. Trimming pared 3 bases from V and 6 bases from J, leaving 18 bases between. The CDR3 totals 15 residues. The CDR3 DNA reads TGCGCCAGCAGTCACTGTACTAGCTTACCGTCCGAGCAGTACTTC. Translation: CASSHCTSLPSEQYF.

This chain joins TRBV19 and TRBJ2-2; unclear D gene. CDR3 length: 16 residues. Trimming cost V 3 bases and J 0 bases, with 11 bases left between them. The germline CDR1 and CDR2 sequences are LNHDA and SQIVND (reference sequence). This chain's CDR3 is CASSISVGANTGELFF. The CDR3 nucleotides are TGTGCCAGTAGTATCTCGGTCGGCGCGAACACCGGGGAGCTGTTTTTT.

V and J are TRBV7-8 and TRBJ1-1; 9 bases align to TRBD1. Germline V lookup: CDR1 SGHVS, CDR2 FQNEAQ. The CDR3 length is 16 residues. J was trimmed by 3 bases and V by 0 bases; bases with no gene match: 5. This chain's CDR3 is CASSLANRGLDTEAFF. Here the CDR3 DNA reads TGTGCCAGCAGCTTAGCTAACAGGGGGCTTGACACTGAAGCTTTCTTT.

This chain links TRBV19 with TRBJ2-7; 11 positions agree with TRBD1. This CDR3 has 15 amino acids. Trimming cost V 5 bases and J 2 bases; bases outside gene matches: 5. Germline V gives CDR1 LNHDA, CDR2 SQIVND (reference sequence). The CDR3 DNA sequence: TGTGCCAGTAGTTTGGGACAGGGGGTTACCTACGAGCAGTACTTC. Translating it yields CASSLGQGVTYEQYF. Combining the CDR3 with reference TRBV19 and TRBJ2-7 gives the whole variable domain DGGITQSPKYLFRKEGQNVTLSCEQNLNHDAMYWYRQDPGQGLRLIYYSQIVNDFQKGDIAEGYSVSREKKESFPLTVTSAQKNPTAFYLCASSLGQGVTYEQYFGPGTRLTVT.

The J gene is TRBJ2-2, the V gene TRBV11-2; weak D call: TRBD2 (7 bases). This CDR3 is 16 amino acids long. V shed 7 bases and J shed 5 bases, with 20 bases lying between them. Germline lookup yields CDR1 SGHAT and CDR2 FQNNGV. The CDR3: CASKPLRGAQTGELFF. In DNA, the CDR3 is TGTGCCAGCAAGCCTCTTCGGGGGGCGCAGACCGGGGAGCTGTTTTTT.

The gene calls are TRBV4-1 and TRBJ2-3, with TRBD2 matching over 12 bases. The CDR3 has 17 amino acids. CDR1 is MGHRA, CDR2 YSYEKL, per germline. With 5 bases clipped from V and 1 base from J, the junction kept 7 bases outside the gene matches. CDR3 loop: CASSAQTSGGRTDTQYF. CDR3 bases: TGCGCCAGCAGCGCCCAGACTAGCGGGGGACGCACAGATACGCAGTATTTT.

This clone was seen a single time. V is TRBV6-6 and J is TRBJ2-7; TRBD2 might be the D (5 bases). The CDR3 runs 13 residues. Germline CDR1 reads MNHNY; CDR2 reads SVGAGI (reference sequence). The germline V and J ends were trimmed by 0 bases and 5 bases, with 8 bases remaining between them. CDR3 amino acids: CASSYSTRDEQYF. The CDR3 DNA sequence: TGTGCCAGCAGTTACTCGACGAGGGACGAGCAGTACTTC.

The chain has TRBV19 and TRBJ1-5, with D possibly being TRBD1 (5 bases). Trimming removed 4 bases from V and 0 bases from J, with 10 bases in between. This CDR3 is built from 15 residues. Germline CDR1 is LNHDA and CDR2 is SQIVND (reference sequence). CDR3 DNA sequence: TGTGCCAGTAGTACCCCAGGGTATAGCAATCAGCCCCAGCATTTT. It codes for CASSTPGYSNQPQHF.

The genes are TRBV2 and TRBJ2-7; a possible D gene is TRBD2 (6 bases). The CDR3 runs 12 residues. The V end lost 6 bases, the J end lost 5 bases, and 11 bases lay between the germline ends. The germline gives CDR1 SNHLY, CDR2 FYNNEI. CDR3 coding DNA: TGTGCCAGCAGAAGCGGGCCTGACGAGCAGTACTTC. Translated: CASRSGPDEQYF.

To note about this clone: Other nucleotide sequences in the sample specify the same CDR3. The gene calls are TRBV2 and TRBJ1-5, with TRBD1 as a possible D gene (5 bases). Per germline, CDR1 SNHLY and CDR2 FYNNEI. This CDR3 contains 14 residues. Between the trimmed V and J ends, which lost 2 bases and 5 bases, there was a span of 10 bases. In DNA, the CDR3 is TGTGCCAGCAGTGAACAGGGCGGTGATCAGCCCCAGCATTTT. It yields the protein CASSEQGGDQPQHF.

Remarks on this clone: The same CDR3 is also encoded by other DNA sequences in this sample. J is TRBJ1-2 and V is TRBV18, with D unresolved. Germline CDR1 is KGHSH and CDR2 is LQKENI. The ends were cut back, 3 bases at V and 4 bases at J, with 9 bases in the middle. The CDR3 totals 13 residues. CDR3 residues: CASSPDGGYGYTF. CDR3 nucleotides: TGTGCCAGCTCACCGGACGGAGGCTATGGCTACACCTTC.

CDR3 loop: CALGDGENSPLHF. CDR3 DNA: TGTGCCTTGGGGGACGGCGAAAATTCACCCCTCCACTTT. The chain employs TRBV10-3 and TRBJ1-6; D may be TRBD1 (5 bases). V gave up 11 bases and J gave up 7 bases, with 15 bases separating them. The CDR3 consists of 13 residues. Germline V gene data show CDR1 as ENHRY and CDR2 as SYGVKD.

In its sample, this clone was seen once. CDR3 nucleotides: TGTGCCATCAGTGAAGACAGGGAAGGCGAGCAGTACTTC. As protein: CAISEDREGEQYF. The rearrangement uses TRBV10-3 and TRBJ2-7; the match to TRBD1 covers 7 bases. CDR1 is ENHRY, CDR2 SYGVKD, per germline. V shed 3 bases, J shed 6 bases, and the junction held 5 bases outside the gene matches. The CDR3 is made up of 13 amino acids.

Remarks on this clone: In the same sample, other DNA sequences code for this CDR3. In DNA, the CDR3 is TGTGCCAGCTCACCTCCTGGAGGACGCAATCAGCCCCAGCATTTT. Amino acid sequence: CASSPPGGRNQPQHF. The genes are TRBV18 and TRBJ1-5; D unresolved. Germline CDR1 is KGHSH and CDR2 is LQKENI. With 3 bases removed from V and 2 bases from J, the gap between germline ends came to 11 bases. The CDR3 runs to 15 residues.

The chain recombines TRBV5-1 with TRBJ2-5, with 9 bases lining up with TRBD1. Germline assignment: CDR1 SGHRS and CDR2 YFSETQ. V lost 0 bases and J lost 4; bases outside the gene matches: 7. The CDR3 has 16 residues. CDR3 residues: CASSLAGTGSGETQYF. The CDR3, as DNA: TGCGCCAGCAGCTTGGCCGGGACAGGGTCAGGAGAGACCCAGTACTTC.

The chain uses TRBV18 and TRBJ2-2; no definite D call. V was trimmed by 0 bases and J by 0 bases, leaving 8 bases between them. Germline loops: CDR1 KGHSH, CDR2 LQKENI. This CDR3 spans 16 amino acids. Written as DNA, the CDR3 is TGTGCCAGCTCACCACCGTCCAAGTCGAACACCGGGGAGCTGTTTTTT. Translated: CASSPPSKSNTGELFF. The entire variable domain, with the rest obtained from reference TRBV18 and TRBJ2-2, is as follows: NAGVMQNPRHLVRRRGQEARLRCSPMKGHSHVYWYRQLPEEGLKFMVYLQKENIIDESGMPKERFSAEFPKEGPSILRIQQVVRGDSAAYFCASSPPSKSNTGELFFGEGSRLTVL.

The CDR3 coding sequence is TGTGCCTGGAATAAGAGGGGAGGCACCGGGGAGCTGTTTTTT. Translation gives CAWNKRGGTGELFF. This chain uses TRBV30 with TRBJ2-2; a possible D gene is TRBD2 (6 bases). The CDR3 contains 14 residues. Germline V CDR1 and CDR2: GTSNPN, SVGIG (reference sequence). The V gene lost 4 bases and the J gene lost 4 bases, with 13 bases spanning the gap.

The sample holds one count of this clone. V gene TRBV7-9 combines with J gene TRBJ2-1, with 7 bases identical to TRBD2. V gave up 5 bases and J gave up 6 bases; unmatched junction bases: 16. The V gene's germline CDR1 is SEHNR and CDR2 FQNEAQ (reference sequence). This CDR3 region has 17 residues. In nucleotides, the CDR3 is TGTGCCAGCAGCCCAAGGTTGGCGGGAGTTGCAGGCAATGAGCAGTTCTTC. The encoded protein is CASSPRLAGVAGNEQFF.

The V gene is TRBV28, the J gene TRBJ1-4; D ambiguous. CDR1 MDHEN and CDR2 SYDVKM come from the germline V gene. V was shortened by 5 bases and J by 0 bases, with 13 bases between the two germline ends. This CDR3 has 16 amino acids. The CDR3 DNA follows: TGTGCCAGCAGTCCCCGGTTTTCGGCAACTAATGAAAAACTGTTTTTT. Its translation is CASSPRFSATNEKLFF.

The J gene is TRBJ2-7, the V gene TRBV13; 9 bases fit TRBD1. Germline values: CDR1 PRHDT, CDR2 FYEKMQ (reference sequence). The length of the CDR3 is 16 residues. Losses at the gene ends were 1 base for V and 7 bases for J; bases not matched to a gene: 11. This CDR3 reads CASSLVAGQGFMEQYF. In DNA form, the CDR3 reads TGTGCCAGCAGCTTAGTTGCGGGACAGGGATTTATGGAGCAGTACTTC.

The chain couples TRBV6-1 to TRBJ1-4, with TRBD1 matching 7 bases. Germline-derived CDR1 and CDR2 are MNHNS and SASEGT. Trimming took 6 bases from V and 8 from J; bases not matched to a gene: 9. There are 14 residues in the CDR3. The CDR3 here is CASSLRGRGEKLFF. The CDR3 DNA sequence: TGTGCCAGCAGCCTAAGAGGCAGGGGGGAAAAACTGTTTTTT.

This clone came up once. This chain joins TRBV11-2 and TRBJ2-2; 10 bases align to TRBD2. CDR1 and CDR2 (germline): SGHAT, FQNNGV. With V trimmed by 5 bases and J by 4 bases, 7 bases remained unmatched. The CDR3 runs to 16 residues. CDR3 sequence (DNA): TGTGCCAGCAGCGCGACCAGCGGGAGGGCCACCGGGGAGCTGTTTTTT. This sequence encodes CASSATSGRATGELFF.

This chain connects TRBV20-1 to TRBJ1-6, with TRBD1 as a possible D gene (5 bases). This CDR3 is built from 11 residues. The germline gives CDR1 DFQATT, CDR2 SNEGSKA (reference sequence). The V and J ends lost 3 bases and 14 bases respectively, with 11 bases between them. The CDR3 nucleotides are TGCAGTGCTAGCAAGGGGACGGCCCTCCACTTT. Translation: CSASKGTALHF.

The V call is TRBV5-1, the J call TRBJ1-4; D call uncertain. V lost 9 bases, J lost 2 bases, and 17 bases lay in between. This CDR3 contains 15 residues. CDR1 and CDR2 (germline): SGHRS, YFSETQ. The CDR3 nucleotides read TGCGCCACCTCCGAGAGAGGGAATACTAATGAAAAACTGTTTTTT. It specifies CATSERGNTNEKLFF.